These 24 T cell receptor beta chains share one sample of origin, sequenced in a study of T cell clonality in common variable immunodeficiency. Sequencing used immunoSEQ multiplex PCR; TCRdb keeps in-frame clones, though not all of them. This sample has fewer than 60,000 clones, each found more than once. The sample comprised peripheral blood mononuclear cells. The receptors originated from a person aged 18 to 75 in good health.

This clone was recorded at least ten times. The CDR3 end lies 3 residues beyond the end of the read and is filled in from the germline J gene. J is TRBJ2-1 and V is TRBV2, with 7 bases that match TRBD2. There are 14 residues in the CDR3. V lost 7 bases, J lost 1 base, and 4 bases stayed unmatched. CDR1 SNHLY and CDR2 FYNNEI come from the germline V gene. CDR3 in amino acids: CASNDGGSYNEQFF. The CDR3 bases that were read are TGTGCCAGCAACGACGGGGGGTCCTACAATGAG. Together with reference TRBV2 and TRBJ2-1, the CDR3 gives the full variable domain: EPEVTQTPSHQVTQMGQEVILRCVPISNHLYFYWYRQILGQKVEFLVSFYNNEISEKSEIFDDQFSVERPDGSNFTLKIRSTKLEDSAMYFCASNDGGSYNEQFFGPGTRLTVL.

Ten or more counts support this clone. Read sequence stops 3 residues before the CDR3 end, and the germline J gene provides the missing end. The genes are TRBV5-1 and TRBJ2-2; 7 nucleotides match TRBD1. The CDR3 is 16 residues long. Germline assignment: CDR1 SGHRS and CDR2 YFSETQ. J was trimmed by 4 bases and V by 0 bases; bases with no gene match: 6. The CDR3 bases that were read are TGCGCCAGCAGCTTGGAGGGGGCGCTGACCACCGGGGAG. Its protein is CASSLEGALTTGE. The CDR3 in its entirety is CASSLEGALTTGELFF.

This clone was found many times. The CDR3 is cut off 3 residues early in the read; its end comes from the germline J gene. V gene TRBV7-3 combines with J gene TRBJ2-3; tentatively, D is TRBD2 (5 bases). Trimming left V 5 bases short and J 7 bases short, with 16 bases between. Germline V gives CDR1 SGHTA, CDR2 FQGTGA. The CDR3 sequence is 14 residues long. Incomplete CDR3 DNA: TGTGCCAGCAGCGCCAGCCCGGGGTCCAATACG. Protein product: CASSASPGSNT. The whole CDR3 is CASSASPGSNTQYF.

This clone was seen many times. The read stops 3 residues short of the end of the CDR3; the missing end is completed from the germline J gene. The V and J genes are TRBV5-1 and TRBJ2-3; 15 bases are shared with TRBD2. The CDR3 has 16 residues. J lost 4 bases, V lost 3 bases, and 3 bases had no gene match. Germline V lookup: CDR1 SGHRS, CDR2 YFSETQ. CDR3: CASSSGLAGGADTQYF. The DNA read from the CDR3 is TGCGCCAGCAGCTCCGGACTAGCGGGAGGGGCAGATACG.

This clone showed up many times. The read stops 3 residues short of the end of the CDR3; the missing end is completed from the germline J gene. This chain joins TRBV7-3 and TRBJ2-2; TRBD2 agrees at 14 bases. The CDR3 is 16 amino acids. Trimming took 5 bases from V and 8 from J; bases not matched to a gene: 7. Germline CDR1 and CDR2: SGHTA and FQGTGA. Partial CDR3 DNA: TGTGCCAGCAGCAGTGGACTAGCGGGGGGCGGAGGGGAG. Residues: CASSSGLAGGGGE. The full CDR3 protein is CASSSGLAGGGGELFF.

This clone was counted at least ten times. The DNA ends 3 residues before the CDR3 does, and the rest of the CDR3 is filled in from the germline J gene. The chain carries TRBV10-3 and TRBJ1-6; weak D call: TRBD1 (5 bases). The ends were cut back, 2 bases at V and 5 bases at J, with 10 bases in the middle. Germline CDR1 reads ENHRY; CDR2 reads SYGVKD. The CDR3 is 15 residues long. The sequenced part of the CDR3 DNA is TGTGCCATCAGTGAGGGCAGGGTGGATAATTCACCC. It is translated as CAISEGRVDNSP. In full, the CDR3 is CAISEGRVDNSPLHF.

This clone has ten or more counts. The read is 3 residues too short to cover the CDR3 end, so that end is filled in from the germline J gene. The V gene is TRBV19, the J gene TRBJ2-3; 7 nucleotides line up with TRBD1. Losses at the gene ends were 5 bases for V and 3 bases for J; bases not matched to a gene: 5. CDR3 length: 14 amino acids. CDR1 and CDR2 (germline): LNHDA, SQIVND (reference sequence). The DNA read from the CDR3 is TGTGCCAGTAGTCTCCGACAGGGTACAGATACG. This translates into CASSLRQGTDT. The full-length CDR3 reads as CASSLRQGTDTQYF.

This clone appeared a few times. The read stops 3 residues short of the end of the CDR3; the missing end is completed from the germline J gene. The V gene is TRBV7-9, the J gene TRBJ2-7; the match to TRBD2 covers 8 bases. The CDR3 is 15 amino acids. V lost 2 bases, J lost 4 bases, and 7 bases stayed unmatched. Germline CDR1 is SEHNR and CDR2 is FQNEAQ (reference sequence). The sequenced part of the CDR3 DNA is TGTGCCAGCAGCTTATGGAAGCGGGAGAGGTACGAG. This encodes CASSLWKRERYE. The whole CDR3 protein is CASSLWKRERYEQYF.

This clone was found a few times. The missing CDR3 end, 3 residues past where the read stops, is filled in from the germline J gene. The J gene is TRBJ1-5, the V gene TRBV7-8; D is unclear. Germline CDR1 is SGHVS and CDR2 is FQNEAQ. The CDR3 is 17 residues long. Trimming cost V 5 bases and J 1 base, with 18 bases left between them. The CDR3: CASSLLDSTDSNQPQHF. Incomplete CDR3 DNA: TGTGCCAGCAGCCTCCTGGACTCCACAGACAGCAATCAGCCC.

This clone was seen many times. The CDR3 is cut off 3 residues early in the read; its end comes from the germline J gene. V gene TRBV9 combines with J gene TRBJ2-3, with D perhaps matching TRBD1 (6 bases). Germline V gene lookup returns CDR1 SGDLS and CDR2 YYNGEE. Deletions cut 1 base from V and 6 bases from J, with 12 bases between. CDR3 length: 14 amino acids. CDR3 region: CASSVTQGIDTQYF. The CDR3 bases that were read are TGTGCCAGCAGCGTAACACAGGGTATCGATACG.

Points on this clone: The read terminates 3 residues ahead of where the CDR3 ends, so the germline J gene completes it. The chain couples TRBV7-6 to TRBJ2-7; D perhaps matches TRBD1 (5 bases). V lost 2 bases, J lost 6 bases, and 11 bases lay in between. Germline CDR1 and CDR2: SGHVS and FNYEAQ. The CDR3 loop spans 13 amino acids. The sequenced CDR3 bases are TGTGCCAGCAGCTTAAGTCAGGGCCTCGAG. Translating it yields CASSLSQGLE. The CDR3 reads in full as CASSLSQGLEQYF.

This clone was found many times. The read ends 3 residues before the CDR3 terminus; that terminus is restored from the germline J gene. This rearrangement joins TRBV7-8 to TRBJ2-1, with D hard to call. The CDR3 extends over 18 amino acids. The V and J ends lost 5 bases and 0 bases respectively, with 20 bases between them. CDR1 and CDR2 from the germline V gene are SGHVS and FQNEAQ. The covered CDR3 bases are TGTGCCAGCAGCCCATCTGAGCGTGGAACCAGCTCCTACAATGAG. Its protein is CASSPSERGTSSYNE. The complete CDR3 protein is CASSPSERGTSSYNEQFF.

Only a few counts were recorded for this clone. From the germline J gene comes the end of the CDR3, since the read stops 3 residues before it. The rearrangement joins TRBV7-8 to TRBJ1-6; maybe TRBD1 (5 bases). This CDR3 has 15 amino acids. V was shortened by 5 bases and J by 9 bases, with 17 bases between the two germline ends. Germline CDR1 SGHVS, CDR2 FQNEAQ. CDR3 sequence: CASSADESGGSPLHF. The sequenced CDR3 bases are TGTGCCAGCAGCGCCGACGAATCGGGGGGTTCACCC.

This clone was picked up many times. The CDR3 is cut off 3 residues early in the read; its end comes from the germline J gene. J is TRBJ2-1 and V is TRBV19; 11 positions agree with TRBD2. Germline V CDR1 and CDR2: LNHDA, SQIVND (reference sequence). Trimming took 7 bases from V and 6 from J; bases not matched to a gene: 5. CDR3 length equals 14 residues. The CDR3 bases that were read are TGTGCCAGTAAGAAGACTAGCGGGACCAATGAG. This gives the protein CASKKTSGTNE. The full CDR3 protein reads CASKKTSGTNEQFF. The whole variable domain, remainder taken from reference TRBV19 and TRBJ2-1, is DGGITQSPKYLFRKEGQNVTLSCEQNLNHDAMYWYRQDPGQGLRLIYYSQIVNDFQKGDIAEGYSVSREKKESFPLTVTSAQKNPTAFYLCASKKTSGTNEQFFGPGTRLTVL.

This clone was picked up many times. At one end, the junction sequence differs from germline, possibly due to a read error. The read terminates 3 residues before the CDR3 end, so the remaining end is supplied by the germline J gene. This chain joins TRBV20-1 and TRBJ2-7; D might be TRBD2 (5 bases). CDR1 is DFQATT and CDR2 is SNEGSKA in the germline V gene (reference sequence). The CDR3 length is 15 residues. The CDR3 bases that were read are TGCAGTCCTAGAGCGGCACCCAGGAGCTCCTACGAG. Amino acid sequence: CSPRAAPRSSYE. The entire CDR3 reads CSPRAAPRSSYEQYF.

The CDR3 protein is CASSPPGGAGYTF. The covered CDR3 bases are TGTGCCAGCTCACCGCCGGGCGGGGCGGGC. V and J are TRBV18 and TRBJ1-2; D is possibly TRBD1 (5 bases). With the read ending 3 residues before the CDR3 end, the germline J gene is used to fill in that end. The germline gives CDR1 KGHSH, CDR2 LQKENI. The CDR3 covers 13 residues.

This clone has a count of ten or more. The CDR3 bases that were read are TGTGCCTGGACACAGGGGGCGATCGTGAAGACC. It translates to CAWTQGAIVKT. The whole CDR3 protein reads CAWTQGAIVKTQYF. The chain links TRBV30 to TRBJ2-5; 9 nucleotides line up with TRBD1. The read finishes 3 residues shy of the CDR3 end, and the germline J gene is used to complete it. The CDR3 spans 14 residues. V lost 4 bases to trimming and J lost 6 bases; unmatched junction nucleotides: 9. Per the germline V gene, CDR1 is GTSNPN and CDR2 is SVGIG (reference sequence).

Remarks on this clone: The read comes to an end 3 residues before the CDR3 does, leaving the germline J gene to fill in the end. V usage is TRBV7-9 and J usage is TRBJ1-6, with unresolved D. V was cut by 2 bases and J by 8 bases, with 13 bases left in between. This CDR3 has 15 residues. Germline CDR1 reads SEHNR; CDR2 reads FQNEAQ (reference sequence). Partial CDR3 DNA: TGTGCCAGCAGCTTAAGGGCGAGCGGTGATTCACCC. The encoded protein is CASSLRASGDSP. In full, the CDR3 reads CASSLRASGDSPLHF.

Points on this clone: The read falls 3 residues short of the CDR3 end, and the missing part is taken from the germline J gene. V usage is TRBV5-1 and J usage is TRBJ2-7, with TRBD1 matching 8 bases. The CDR3 loop spans 17 amino acids. The V segment lost 3 bases and the J segment 4 bases; nucleotides outside the gene matches: 15. From germline, CDR1 is SGHRS and CDR2 YFSETQ. Incomplete CDR3 DNA: TGCGCCAGCAGCTCGGGCGTCGTGCAGGGGGCTGTTTACGAG. This translates into CASSSGVVQGAVYE. The full CDR3 reads CASSSGVVQGAVYEQYF.

The sample holds many counts of this clone. Coverage ceases 3 residues before the CDR3 finishes, and the germline J gene fills in the end. V and J are TRBV19 and TRBJ1-3, with D perhaps matching TRBD1 (6 bases). In germline, CDR1 is LNHDA, CDR2 SQIVND (reference sequence). This CDR3 spans 16 amino acids. V lost 7 bases, J lost 6 bases, and 22 bases lay in between. This CDR3 is CASNRPTGRAENTIYF. The sequenced CDR3 bases are TGTGCCAGTAACCGACCTACAGGGAGGGCTGAAAACACC.

Only a few counts were recorded for this clone. An end of the junction differs from the germline gene, which may be a read error. Read coverage stops 3 residues before the CDR3 terminus; the germline J gene supplies the remainder. The chain employs TRBV20-1 and TRBJ2-3; 7 bases align to TRBD1. From germline, CDR1 is DFQATT and CDR2 SNEGSKA (reference sequence). CDR3 length: 15 amino acids. CDR3 DNA (partial): TGCAGTGCCGCTTTCGGGACAGCACGGGCAGAGACG. Translated, it gives CSAAFGTARAET. The CDR3 in its entirety is CSAAFGTARAETQYF.

In its sample, this clone was seen many times. The sequenced part of the CDR3 DNA is TGCAGCGTTGTTAGGGTGGCAGATACG. As protein: CSVVRVADT. The full CDR3 sequence reads CSVVRVADTQYF. The V call is TRBV29-1, the J call TRBJ2-3; no clear D. Read data end 3 residues before the CDR3 end; the end is taken from the germline J gene. CDR1 is SQVTM and CDR2 is ANQGSEA in the germline V gene. V lost 4 bases and J lost 4, with 9 bases in between. This CDR3 has 12 amino acids.

This clone was seen many times. The read is 3 residues too short to cover the CDR3 end, so that end is filled in from the germline J gene. This rearrangement joins TRBV30 to TRBJ2-5, with a possible D match to TRBD2 (6 bases). V was trimmed by 0 bases and J by 5 bases, leaving 19 bases between them. This CDR3 comprises 16 residues. The germline CDR1 and CDR2 sequences are GTSNPN and SVGIG (reference sequence). The CDR3 protein is CAWSVRGTARRETQYF. CDR3 bases read: TGTGCCTGGAGTGTACGCGGGACTGCTCGTAGGGAGACC.

The table lists this clone with a few counts. From the germline J gene comes the end of the CDR3, since the read stops 3 residues before it. The genes are TRBV18 and TRBJ1-1; 7 nucleotides align to TRBD1. Germline values: CDR1 KGHSH, CDR2 LQKENI. CDR3 length: 14 amino acids. With V trimmed by 5 bases and J by 1 base, 4 bases remained unmatched. The CDR3 loop reads CASSVRDRNTEAFF. CDR3 DNA (partial): TGTGCCAGCTCAGTACGGGACAGGAACACTGAA. The whole variable domain, filled in from reference TRBV18 and TRBJ1-1, reads NAGVMQNPRHLVRRRGQEARLRCSPMKGHSHVYWYRQLPEEGLKFMVYLQKENIIDESGMPKERFSAEFPKEGPSILRIQQVVRGDSAAYFCASSVRDRNTEAFFGQGTRLTVV.